The 3 T cell receptor beta chains given below trace back to one sample, sequenced in a study of blood T cell repertoires in COVID-19. Generated by immunoSEQ multiplex PCR, the TCRdb table keeps only in-frame clones and is missing some. The table lists 190,000 or so clones, about 87% of them singletons. Sequencing used peripheral blood. The receptors shown here come from a man in his forties with active or convalescent COVID-19.

The chain uses TRBV2 and TRBJ2-5, with D maybe TRBD2 (7 bases). The V end lost 6 bases, the J end lost 4 bases, and 15 bases lay between the germline ends. Germline V gene data show CDR1 as SNHLY and CDR2 as FYNNEI. The length of the CDR3 is 14 residues. The CDR3 spells CASSARGGGETQYF. The CDR3 DNA is TGTGCCAGCAGCGCAAGAGGGGGGGGAGAGACCCAGTACTTC.

The chain uses TRBV27 and TRBJ2-7; tentative D call: TRBD1 (6 bases). This CDR3 contains 12 residues. Trimming pared 8 bases from V and 3 bases from J, leaving 11 bases between. Germline CDR1 and CDR2: MNHEY and SMNVEV (reference sequence). CDR3 amino acids: CASQTGGYEQYF. The DNA of the CDR3 is TGTGCCAGCCAGACAGGAGGCTACGAGCAGTACTTC.

This sequence joins TRBV30 and TRBJ2-6; 7 bases map to TRBD1. The length of the CDR3 is 20 residues. With V trimmed by 4 bases and J by 0 bases, 18 bases remained unmatched. CDR1 is GTSNPN and CDR2 is SVGIG in the germline V gene (reference sequence). The CDR3 is CAWTRQGSSFIGSGANVLTF. The CDR3 DNA reads as TGTGCCTGGACTCGACAGGGCAGTAGTTTTATCGGCTCTGGGGCCAACGTCCTGACTTTC.